Listed below are T cell receptor beta chains from one sample, sequenced in a study of identical twins' blood T cells. One entry per CDR3 protein results from TCRdb running MiXCR on the 5' RACE reads. The table lists roughly 340,000 distinct CDR3 sequences, more than 25% of them singletons. Sequenced sample: PBMCs. Receptors originate from a woman aged 18-49 years in good health. Each CDR3 is given with its conserved first and last residue. D genes are given only for firm matches. The listing skips clone size in some rows; elsewhere it reads once, few, many or a size class.

NA	TRBJ1-5	many	TRBV10-3	CAISESGGDQPQHF	TGTGCCATCAGTGAGTCCGGGGGCGACCAGCCCCAGCATTTT
TRBD1	TRBJ1-2	NA	TRBV7-2	CASSSRDRGYYGYTF	TGTGCCAGCAGCTCTCGGGACAGGGGATACTATGGCTACACCTTC
TRBD2	TRBJ2-2	NA	TRBV4-2	CASAGLAGDRGGELFF	TGTGCCAGCGCGGGACTAGCGGGAGATCGGGGCGGGGAGCTGTTTTTT
NA	TRBJ2-3	NA	TRBV11-3	CASSLGVAEAYTDTQYF	TGTGCCAGCAGCTTAGGAGTTGCAGAGGCATACACAGATACGCAGTATTTT
NA	TRBJ2-3	once	TRBV11-3	CASSFLQGGSTDTQYF	TGTGCCAGCAGTTTCCTACAGGGGGGGAGCACAGATACGCAGTATTTT
NA	TRBJ2-7	NA	TRBV14	CASSHLRRGTYEQYF	TGTGCCAGCAGCCATTTGAGACGGGGAACCTACGAGCAGTACTTC
NA	TRBJ1-4	few	TRBV5-1	CASSSQGVGEKLFF	TGCGCCAGCAGCTCTCAAGGCGTAGGCGAAAAACTGTTTTTT
TRBD1	TRBJ2-2	few	TRBV29-1	CSVGTGTGELFF	TGCAGCGTTGGGACAGGGACCGGGGAGCTGTTTTTT
NA	TRBJ1-1	many	TRBV6-5	CASSYTGSYSNTEAFF	TGTGCCAGCAGTTATACCGGGTCTTACTCGAACACTGAAGCTTTCTTT
NA	TRBJ1-6	few	TRBV11-1	CASSTTGSNAPLHF	TGTGCCAGCAGCACGACAGGTTCTAACGCACCCCTCCACTTT
NA	TRBJ1-2	NA	TRBV29-1	CSVRTDNYNYGYTF	TGCAGCGTCAGGACAGACAATTATAACTATGGCTACACCTTC
NA	TRBJ1-1	few	TRBV29-1	CSVGGNRAFF	TGCAGCGTAGGGGGGAATCGAGCTTTCTTT
NA	TRBJ2-2	NA	TRBV11-3	CASSLGYKELFF	TGTGCCAGCAGCTTAGGCTACAAGGAGCTGTTTTTT
NA	TRBJ1-2	few	TRBV20-1	CSAWEGLNYGYTF	TGCAGTGCTTGGGAGGGCCTGAACTATGGCTACACCTTC
TRBD1	TRBJ2-1	NA	TRBV29-1	CNAEGQGSVYNEQFF	TGCAACGCCGAAGGACAGGGTTCGGTTTACAATGAGCAGTTCTTC
NA	TRBJ1-2	few	TRBV5-6	CASSSFYMGRVDYTF	TGTGCCAGCAGCTCATTCTACATGGGGAGAGTTGACTACACCTTC
NA	TRBJ1-5	few	TRBV6-6	CASTQGNSNQPQHF	TGTGCCAGCACCCAAGGGAATAGCAATCAGCCCCAGCATTTT
NA	TRBJ2-5	NA	TRBV29-1	CSPRRFAETQYF	TGCAGCCCCAGGAGATTTGCAGAGACCCAGTACTTC
NA	TRBJ2-7	few	TRBV9	CASSVGNSYEQYF	TGTGCCAGCAGCGTAGGCAACTCCTACGAGCAGTACTTC
NA	TRBJ1-5	many	TRBV20-1	CSARRGFQPQHF	TGCAGTGCTAGAAGGGGTTTCCAGCCCCAGCATTTT
NA	TRBJ1-2	NA	TRBV27	CASSLMGLNGYTF	TGTGCCAGCAGTTTGATGGGTTTAAATGGCTACACCTTC
TRBD2	TRBJ2-1	many	TRBV7-2	CASSLTSGYNEQFF	TGTGCCAGCAGCTTGACTAGCGGTTACAATGAGCAGTTCTTC
TRBD2	TRBJ2-3	few	TRBV20-1	CSADTTSGGDTQYF	TGCAGTGCTGATACGACTAGCGGGGGGGATACGCAGTATTTT
NA	TRBJ2-1	few	TRBV7-9	CASSLVTSHEQFF	TGTGCCAGCAGCTTAGTAACCAGCCATGAGCAGTTCTTC
TRBD1	TRBJ1-2	NA	TRBV6-6	CASSYDRGPGYTF	TGTGCCAGCAGTTACGACAGGGGGCCTGGCTACACCTTC
NA	TRBJ1-1	NA	TRBV7-8	CAISWGRDTEAFF	TGTGCCATCAGCTGGGGACGGGACACTGAAGCTTTCTTT
NA	TRBJ2-7	NA	TRBV10-3	CAISAPRATEQYF	TGTGCCATCAGTGCCCCCAGGGCGACGGAGCAGTACTTC
NA	TRBJ1-5	few	TRBV19	CASSSDNQPQHF	TGTGCCAGCTCCTCGGACAATCAGCCCCAGCATTTT
NA	TRBJ2-2	few	TRBV7-9	CASSLIRSTGELFF	TGTGCCAGCAGCTTAATCAGGTCCACCGGGGAGCTGTTTTTT
TRBD1	TRBJ2-3	few	TRBV29-1	CSDGQGGVGTDTQYF	TGCAGCGATGGACAGGGGGGAGTAGGGACAGATACGCAGTATTTT
NA	TRBJ1-1	few	TRBV27	CASRPVGLNTEAFF	TGTGCCAGCAGGCCAGTGGGCTTAAACACTGAAGCTTTCTTT